Below, one T cell receptor (beta chain) is given with its context. The V and J ends lost 0 bases and 8 bases respectively, with 7 bases between them. Germline values: CDR1 LGHDT, CDR2 YNNKEL (reference sequence). The CDR3 length is 12 residues. These data originate in a study of CD8 T cells in Susac syndrome. With random hexamers, 0.5 to 1 ug RNA was reverse transcribed. From the immunoSEQ multiplex PCR reads, TCRdb called clonotypes with MiXCR, one entry per CDR3 protein. The sample holds under 200,000 distinct CDR3 sequences, 85% to 95% seen once. The specimen was CD4+ T cells from PBMCs. This sequence joins TRBV3-1 and TRBJ1-2, with D unresolved. The sequence derives from a human donor with Susac syndrome. The CDR3 region has the DNA TGTGCCAGCAGCCAAGATCTGGCCGGCTACACCTTC. It translates to CASSQDLAGYTF.